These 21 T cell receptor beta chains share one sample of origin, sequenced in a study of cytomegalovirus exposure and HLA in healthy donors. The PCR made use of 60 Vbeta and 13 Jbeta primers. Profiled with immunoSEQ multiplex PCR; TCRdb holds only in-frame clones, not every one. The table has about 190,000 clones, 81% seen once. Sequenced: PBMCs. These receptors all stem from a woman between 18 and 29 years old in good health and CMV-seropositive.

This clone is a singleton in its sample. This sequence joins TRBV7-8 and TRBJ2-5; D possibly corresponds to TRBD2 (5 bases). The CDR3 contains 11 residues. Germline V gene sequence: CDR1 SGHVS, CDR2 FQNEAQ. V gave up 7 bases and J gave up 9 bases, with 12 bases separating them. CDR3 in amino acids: CASTSEASQYF. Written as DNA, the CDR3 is TGTGCCAGCACTTCGGAGGCGTCCCAGTACTTC.

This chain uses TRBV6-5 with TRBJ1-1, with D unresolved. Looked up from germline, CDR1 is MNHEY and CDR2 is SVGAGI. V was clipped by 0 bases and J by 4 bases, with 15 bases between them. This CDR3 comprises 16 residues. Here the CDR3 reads CASSYSTPGSGTEAFF. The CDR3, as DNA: TGTGCCAGCAGTTACTCGACCCCAGGCTCTGGCACTGAAGCTTTCTTT.

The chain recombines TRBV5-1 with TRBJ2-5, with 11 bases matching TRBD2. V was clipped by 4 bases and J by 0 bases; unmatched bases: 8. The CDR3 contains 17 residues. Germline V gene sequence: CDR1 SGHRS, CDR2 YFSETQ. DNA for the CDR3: TGCGCCAGCAGCCAAAGACTAGCGGGACTGTACCAAGAGACCCAGTACTTC. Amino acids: CASSQRLAGLYQETQYF.

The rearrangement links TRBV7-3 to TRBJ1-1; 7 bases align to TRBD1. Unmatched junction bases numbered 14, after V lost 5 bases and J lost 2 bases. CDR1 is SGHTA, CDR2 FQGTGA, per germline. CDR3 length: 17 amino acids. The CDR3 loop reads CASSPPGQRPENTEAFF. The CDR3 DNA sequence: TGTGCCAGCAGCCCGCCGGGACAGAGGCCGGAAAACACTGAAGCTTTCTTT.

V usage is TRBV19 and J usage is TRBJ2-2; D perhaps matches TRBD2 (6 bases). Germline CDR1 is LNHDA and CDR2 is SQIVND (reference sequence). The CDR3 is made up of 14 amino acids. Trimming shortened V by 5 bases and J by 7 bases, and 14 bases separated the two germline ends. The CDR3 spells CASSAMGTGGELFF. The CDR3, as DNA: TGTGCCAGTAGTGCCATGGGGACTGGCGGGGAGCTGTTTTTT.

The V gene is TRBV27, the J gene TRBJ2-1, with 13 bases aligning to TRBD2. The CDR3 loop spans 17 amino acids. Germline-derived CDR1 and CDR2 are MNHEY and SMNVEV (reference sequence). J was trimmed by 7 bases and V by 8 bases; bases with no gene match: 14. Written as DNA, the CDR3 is TGTGCCAGCTGGGGGTACCGTGGGACTAGCGGGGAGAATGAGCAGTTCTTC. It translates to CASWGYRGTSGENEQFF.

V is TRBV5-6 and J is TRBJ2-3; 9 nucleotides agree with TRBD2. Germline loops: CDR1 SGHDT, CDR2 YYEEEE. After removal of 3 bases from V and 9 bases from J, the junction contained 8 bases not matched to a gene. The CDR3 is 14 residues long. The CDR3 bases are TGTGCCAGCAGCTACGGACTAGCGATCCCCACGCAGTATTTT. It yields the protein CASSYGLAIPTQYF.

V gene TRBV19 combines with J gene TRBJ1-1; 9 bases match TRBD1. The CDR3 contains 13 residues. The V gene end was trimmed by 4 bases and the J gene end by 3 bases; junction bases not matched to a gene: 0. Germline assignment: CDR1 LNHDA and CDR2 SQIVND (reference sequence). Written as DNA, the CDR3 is TGTGCCAGTAGTAGACAGGGGGACACTGAAGCTTTCTTT. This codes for CASSRQGDTEAFF.

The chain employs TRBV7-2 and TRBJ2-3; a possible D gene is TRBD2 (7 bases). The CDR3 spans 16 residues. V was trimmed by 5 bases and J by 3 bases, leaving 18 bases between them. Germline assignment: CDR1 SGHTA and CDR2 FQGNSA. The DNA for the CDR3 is TGTGCCAGCAGCCTCGACCGGGGGGCCATTACAGATACGCAGTATTTT. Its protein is CASSLDRGAITDTQYF.

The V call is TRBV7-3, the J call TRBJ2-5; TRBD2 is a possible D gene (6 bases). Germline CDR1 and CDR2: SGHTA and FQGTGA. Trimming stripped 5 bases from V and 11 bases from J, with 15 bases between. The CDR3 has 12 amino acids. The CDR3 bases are TGTGCCAGCAGCCCCGGGGGTCGGGAGCAGTACTTC. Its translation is CASSPGGREQYF.

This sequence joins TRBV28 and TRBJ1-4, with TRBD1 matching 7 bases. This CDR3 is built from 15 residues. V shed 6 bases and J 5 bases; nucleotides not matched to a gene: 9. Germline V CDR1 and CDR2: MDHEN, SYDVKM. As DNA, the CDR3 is TGTGCCAGCAGGACTGACAGGGCACCCAATGAAAAACTGTTTTTT. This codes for CASRTDRAPNEKLFF. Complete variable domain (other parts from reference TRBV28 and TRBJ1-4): DVKVTQSSRYLVKRTGEKVFLECVQDMDHENMFWYRQDPGLGLRLIYFSYDVKMKEKGDIPEGYSVSREKKERFSLILESASTNQTSMYLCASRTDRAPNEKLFFGSGTQLSVL.

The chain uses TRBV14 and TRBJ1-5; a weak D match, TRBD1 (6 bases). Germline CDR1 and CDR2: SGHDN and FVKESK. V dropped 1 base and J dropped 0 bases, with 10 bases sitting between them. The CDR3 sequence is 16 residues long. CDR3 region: CASSQGTAHSNQPQHF. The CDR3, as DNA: TGTGCCAGCAGCCAAGGGACAGCCCATAGCAATCAGCCCCAGCATTTT.

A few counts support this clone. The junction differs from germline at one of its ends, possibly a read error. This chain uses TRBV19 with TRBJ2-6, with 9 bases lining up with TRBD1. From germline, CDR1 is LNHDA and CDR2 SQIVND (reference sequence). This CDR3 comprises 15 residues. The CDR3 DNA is TGTGCCAGTAGTACGACCGGGGACAGGGCCAACGGCCTGACTTTC. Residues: CASSTTGDRANGLTF. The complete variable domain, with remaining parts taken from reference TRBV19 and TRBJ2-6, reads DGGITQSPKYLFRKEGQNVTLSCEQNLNHDAMYWYRQDPGQGLRLIYYSQIVNDFQKGDIAEGYSVSREKKESFPLTVTSAQKNPTAFYLCASSTTGDRANGLTFGAGSRLTVL.

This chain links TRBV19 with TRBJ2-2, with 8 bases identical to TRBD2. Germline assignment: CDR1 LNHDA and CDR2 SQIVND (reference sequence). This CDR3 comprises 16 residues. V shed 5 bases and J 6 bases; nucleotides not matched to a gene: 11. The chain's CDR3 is CASSGGAAGESGELFF. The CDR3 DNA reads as TGTGCCAGTAGTGGCGGGGCAGCGGGGGAATCCGGGGAGCTGTTTTTT.

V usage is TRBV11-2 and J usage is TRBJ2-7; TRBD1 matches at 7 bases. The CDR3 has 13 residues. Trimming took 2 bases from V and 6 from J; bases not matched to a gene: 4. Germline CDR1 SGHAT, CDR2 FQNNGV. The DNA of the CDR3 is TGTGCCAGCAGCTTAACAGGGGAAGGCGAGCAGTACTTC. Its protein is CASSLTGEGEQYF.

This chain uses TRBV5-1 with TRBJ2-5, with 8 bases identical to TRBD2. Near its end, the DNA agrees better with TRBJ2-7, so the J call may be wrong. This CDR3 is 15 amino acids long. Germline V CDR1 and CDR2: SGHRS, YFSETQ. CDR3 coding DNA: TGCGCCAGCAGCATCCTAGCGGGTTTGTCCTACGAGCAGTACTTC. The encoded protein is CASSILAGLSYEQYF.

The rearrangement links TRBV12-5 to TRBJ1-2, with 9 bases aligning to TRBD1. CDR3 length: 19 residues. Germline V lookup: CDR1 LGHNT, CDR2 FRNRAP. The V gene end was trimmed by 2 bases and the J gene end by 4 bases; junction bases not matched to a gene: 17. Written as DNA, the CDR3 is TGTGCTAGTGGTTTGACCGTCACAGGGGGCGGCTATCTCGGCTATGGCTACACCTTC. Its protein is CASGLTVTGGGYLGYGYTF.

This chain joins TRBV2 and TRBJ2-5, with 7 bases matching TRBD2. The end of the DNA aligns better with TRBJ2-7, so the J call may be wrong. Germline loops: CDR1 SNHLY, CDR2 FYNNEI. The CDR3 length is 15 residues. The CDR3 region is CASRGTNAPSYEQYF. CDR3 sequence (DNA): TGTGCCAGCAGGGGGACTAACGCCCCATCTTACGAGCAGTACTTC.

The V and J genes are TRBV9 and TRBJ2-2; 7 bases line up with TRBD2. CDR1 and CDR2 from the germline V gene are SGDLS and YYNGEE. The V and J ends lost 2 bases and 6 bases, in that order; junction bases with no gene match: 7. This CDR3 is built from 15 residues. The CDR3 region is CASSVQTGGSGELFF. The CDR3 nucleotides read TGTGCCAGCAGCGTGCAGACCGGGGGGTCCGGGGAGCTGTTTTTT.

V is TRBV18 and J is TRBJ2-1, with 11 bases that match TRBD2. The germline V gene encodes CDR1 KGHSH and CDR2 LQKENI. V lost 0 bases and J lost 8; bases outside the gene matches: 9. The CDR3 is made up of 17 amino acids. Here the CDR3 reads CASSPPGLAGGSDEQFF. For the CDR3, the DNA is TGTGCCAGCTCACCACCCGGGCTAGCGGGGGGTTCAGATGAGCAGTTCTTC.

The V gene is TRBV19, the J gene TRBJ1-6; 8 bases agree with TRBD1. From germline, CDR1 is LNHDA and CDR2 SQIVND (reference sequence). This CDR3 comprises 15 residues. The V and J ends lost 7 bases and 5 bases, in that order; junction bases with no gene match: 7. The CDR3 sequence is CASTRLDRDNSPLHF. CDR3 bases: TGTGCCAGTACTCGGTTGGACAGGGATAATTCACCCCTCCACTTT.